The present T cell receptor beta chain was sequenced within a study of blood T cell repertoires in COVID-19 (dated by TCRdb to about 2020). For the wider study: Samples from collaborators originated in the United States, Italy and Spain and spanned both the acute and convalescent phases of COVID-19. The material from the prospective study consisted of cDNA or gDNA derived from T cells, B-cell-depleted T cells, or PBMCs. Subjects who had been exposed to COVID-19, were actively infected with it, or had recovered from it provided the deeply sampled blood TCRbeta repertoires that made up the dataset. The repertoires were released in a freely available public database meant as a resource for research on the immune response to SARS-CoV-2. The samples were drawn from two sources: the first 160 participants of the ongoing ImmuneRACE study, and 950 to 1,500 subjects contributed by 6 global collaborators. Sample metadata almost always included a de-identified subject ID, COVID-19 status, age in years and sex. Where HLA class I and class II types were available, the types were taken from metadata supplied by the sample provider, not from assay-based typing. The investigation overall reported the following: The amount of clinical and demographic metadata varied by source and participant and was provided uncurated.

The germline V gene (reference sequence) supplies CDR1 GTSNPN and CDR2 SVGIG. The cysteine opens and the phenylalanine closes a CDR3 of 13 amino acids. The only DNA kept is the CDR3, 39 bases in frame from the first base. From V the trimming removes 0 bases and from J it removes 7 bases, while the gene matches leave 5 bases of the junction unaccounted for. One collaborating source in Seattle enrolled patients while the patients were actively infected and followed the patients over time throughout the course of disease. Each collaborating institution followed its own protocols to collect whole blood in K2EDTA tubes. For TCRbeta analysis, collaborator samples were shipped as frozen whole blood, as isolated PBMCs, or as DNA extracted from either sample type. Of note for this clone: It lacks a known antigen. Qualities for individual bases were not recorded, and no much larger clone is one base off.

TCRbeta CDR3 regions were amplified from genomic DNA using the immunoSEQ Assay, a bias-controlled multiplex PCR. The study's own analysis went as follows. The number of nucleated cells in each sample was estimated from the amplification of reference gene primers within the assay. To quantify the absolute abundance of each unique TCRbeta CDR3 rearrangement, sequence reads were collapsed and filtered. For each sample, productive Simpson clonality was calculated as the square root of Simpson's diversity index over productive rearrangements. The immuneACCESS repertoire file appears here via TCRdb, limited to in-frame rearrangements. These files lack a portion of the clones; in checked studies, under half of the deficit traces to unresolved V genes, and the cause of the others is not known. Clonal size and the V and J genes are those of that table, whereas D and trimming came from the DNA. The sample contains 300,000 to 400,000 clones, 75% to 90% of them found a single time. Clones ranked in the top ten supply just under 6.5% of the sample.

This clonotype was sampled from a woman between 50 and 59 years old with COVID-19, enrolled during active disease. The chain couples TRBV30 to TRBJ1-2; 7 bases in the middle match TRBD1. The sequencing input was peripheral blood. CDR3 reads: CAWSVRQGLGYTF. The base sequence is TGTGCCTGGAGTGTCCGACAGGGCCTTGGCTACACCTTC.